Only a few counts were recorded for the clone carrying this T cell receptor beta chain. Clones were sequenced by immunoSEQ multiplex PCR, and TCRdb holds only the in-frame ones, with some missing. The table shows fewer than 400,000 clones, with around two thirds occurring only once. The sample belongs to a study of shared clonotypes between healthy human individuals. CDR3 length: 14 residues. Trimming cost V 5 bases and J 3 bases, with 14 bases left between them. Germline-derived CDR1 and CDR2 are MNHNS and SASEGT. The chain links TRBV6-1 to TRBJ2-7, with D possibly being TRBD2 (5 bases). The sequencing sample was made of memory CD4+ T cells sorted from blood. Subset specified: CD45RA-negative fraction. This receptor was identified in a young man in good health. The DNA of the CDR3 is TGTGCCAGCAGTCAAGGAGGTGGCGGCTACGAGCAGTACTTC. As protein: CASSQGGGGYEQYF.